The rows below give T cell receptor beta chains drawn from one sample of a study of PD-L1 blockade in urothelial cancer. TCRdb's table, derived via immunoSEQ multiplex PCR, lists solely in-frame clones and lacks some. The repertoire includes approximately 72,000 clones, approximately 86% of them detected once, and 15% sits in the top ten. Material: PBMCs, obtained around atezolizumab (anti-PD-L1) treatment. Every receptor here comes from a man between 60 and 75 years old with urothelial cancer. Both conserved end residues are part of each CDR3. The order of the fields is clone size, V gene, J gene, D gene, CDR3 DNA, CDR3 protein. The D gene is left open where the match is weak. Clone size appears in some rows only: once, few, many, or a class for an expanded clone.

few	TRBV15	TRBJ2-4	TRBD2	TGTGCCACCAGCAGAGAAGCGGGGGGCCATGGAGCCAAAAACATTCAGTACTTC	CATSREAGGHGAKNIQYF
.	TRBV10-2	TRBJ2-3	.	TGCGCCAGCAGTTCCCGGACTGGCCCCGGAGATACGCAGTATTTT	CASSSRTGPGDTQYF
.	TRBV11-1	TRBJ1-1	.	TGTGCCAGCAGCTTAATCCCTCATTTGGAGGGGATCACTGAAGCTTTCTTT	CASSLIPHLEGITEAFF
few	TRBV29-1	TRBJ2-2	TRBD1	TGCAGCGTTGCCCGGGACAGTGTTAACACCGGGGAGCTGTTTTTT	CSVARDSVNTGELFF
many	TRBV4-2	TRBJ1-6	TRBD1	TGTGCCAGCACCTTGGGCGGACAGGGACGAGAGTCACCCCTCCACTTT	CASTLGGQGRESPLHF
.	TRBV19	TRBJ1-3	.	TGTGCCAGTTTCAGGACAGCCTCTGGAAACACCATATATTTT	CASFRTASGNTIYF
.	TRBV28	TRBJ2-1	.	TGTGCCAGCAGTTTCCGGGTGGATGAGCAGTTCTTC	CASSFRVDEQFF
.	TRBV27	TRBJ2-3	TRBD2	TGTGCCAGCATACGGGGGGGGACAGATACGCAGTATTTT	CASIRGGTDTQYF
.	TRBV27	TRBJ1-2	.	TGTGCCAGCAGTGCAGGGATTGCTAACTATGGCTACACCTTC	CASSAGIANYGYTF
.	TRBV29-1	TRBJ1-5	TRBD1	TGCAGCGTTACCTCAGGGGGTGGCAATCAGCCCCAGCATTTT	CSVTSGGGNQPQHF
.	TRBV21-1	TRBJ1-5	.	TGTGCCAGCAGCAAACCTGGCCGCTCGTATAGCAATCAGCCCCAGCATTTT	CASSKPGRSYSNQPQHF
.	TRBV12-5	TRBJ1-1	TRBD1	TGTGCTAGTGGTATCGGGGGACAGGAGGGGGGAGCTTTCTTT	CASGIGGQEGGAFF
.	TRBV6-1	TRBJ2-7	.	TGTGCCAGCAGTGAAGCGGTATGGGGGGGGCTGCGCGAGCAGTACTTC	CASSEAVWGGLREQYF
.	TRBV4-3	TRBJ1-1	TRBD1	TGCGCCAGCAGCCAATCGGGGACAGGGGTTGGCACTGAAGCTTTCTTT	CASSQSGTGVGTEAFF
.	TRBV28	TRBJ1-3	.	TGTGCCACTACAGTTTCAGGGTGGAGCTCTGGAAACACCATATATTTT	CATTVSGWSSGNTIYF
once	TRBV9	TRBJ1-1	TRBD1	TGTGCCAGCAGCGCGGACCGGGACAGGGGCTTGAACACTGAAGCTTTCTTT	CASSADRDRGLNTEAFF